A selection of T cell receptor beta chains follows, all from one sample in a study of blood T cells in healthy people across ages. TCRdb recomputed calls from the 5' RACE reads with MiXCR, one row per CDR3 protein. The sample has about 650,000 distinct CDR3 sequences; roughly 30% are singletons. The sequenced material came from blood. The receptors come from an elderly woman in good health. Both conserved end residues are part of each CDR3. Fields, in order: J gene, clone size, D gene, V gene, CDR3 DNA, CDR3 protein. D genes are given only for firm matches. Part of the rows lack a size; the others show once, few, many or a class for expanded clones.

>TRBJ1-2|few|.|TRBV28
TGTGCCAGCAGTTCTTCTGACTCCTATGGCTACACCTTC
CASSSSDSYGYTF
>TRBJ2-3|.|.|TRBV20-1
TGCAGTGCCCCCTCAACCGGGGCCCCGGAAGGGGCGCAGTATTTT
CSAPSTGAPEGAQYF
>TRBJ2-1|.|TRBD2|TRBV7-2
TGTGCCAGCAGCTTAAAGGCGGGGGGGTCCCATGAGCAGTTCTTC
CASSLKAGGSHEQFF
>TRBJ2-1|.|.|TRBV27
TGTGCCAGCAGTTCTCGAGTCAACTATCTAGCTAGGGGTGAGCAGTTCTTC
CASSSRVNYLARGEQFF
>TRBJ2-1|many|.|TRBV6-2/TRBV6-3
TGTGCCAGCAGTTACTCGACTGACAGTAATGAGCAGTTCTTC
CASSYSTDSNEQFF
>TRBJ1-6|many|.|TRBV25-1
TGTGCCAGCAGCCCACGGGTGGGCAGTCGCAATTCACCCCTCCACTTT
CASSPRVGSRNSPLHF
>TRBJ1-5|.|TRBD1|TRBV6-1
TGTGCCAGTACACCGGGACAGGGCAGGGTACATCAGCCCCAGCATTTT
CASTPGQGRVHQPQHF
>TRBJ2-7|once|.|TRBV12-3/TRBV12-4
TGTGCCAGCAGTTTAACGGGGTGGGAATACGAGCAGTACTTC
CASSLTGWEYEQYF
>TRBJ2-3|.|.|TRBV10-1
TGCGCCAGCAGTGAGGGGCTATGGGGGAGCACAGATACGCAGTATTTT
CASSEGLWGSTDTQYF
>TRBJ2-2|few|TRBD1|TRBV6-2/TRBV6-3
TGTGCCAGCAGTTCTTGGGGGACAGGGGAACTCAGGAACACCGGGGAGCTGTTTTTT
CASSSWGTGELRNTGELFF
>TRBJ1-5|.|.|TRBV6-1
TGTGCCAGCAGTGAAGTGTTAGGCAGTAGCAATCAGCCCCAGCATTTT
CASSEVLGSSNQPQHF
>TRBJ2-3|.|.|TRBV7-9
TGTGCCAGCAGCCTAGGGGATCCAGATACGCAGTATTTT
CASSLGDPDTQYF
>TRBJ2-6|many|.|TRBV29-1
TGCAGCGTTCAGCGGAACAGCTCCCGTGGAGGGGCCAACGTCCTGACTTTC
CSVQRNSSRGGANVLTF
>TRBJ2-7|many|.|TRBV3-1
TGTGCCAGCAGCCAAGATGCAAGGGGGGAGCGCGAGCAGTACTTC
CASSQDARGEREQYF
>TRBJ2-1|many|TRBD2|TRBV20-1
TGCAGTGCTAGAGATTCGCGCGGGGGTACTTCTGAGCAGTTCTTC
CSARDSRGGTSEQFF
>TRBJ1-5|many|TRBD1|TRBV12-3/TRBV12-4
TGTGCCAGCAGTTTAGCGCTTCGGACAGGGCCTAATCAGCCCCAGCATTTT
CASSLALRTGPNQPQHF
>TRBJ1-1|many|.|TRBV7-8
TGTGCCAGCAGCTTAGGCCTGCAGGCTAGAGCTGAAGCTTTCTTT
CASSLGLQARAEAFF
>TRBJ2-5|.|.|TRBV29-1
TGCAGCGTCTTAGGGGGTGAGACCCAGTACTTC
CSVLGGETQYF
>TRBJ2-3|few|.|TRBV14
TGTGCCAGCAGCCAAGTGCGGGGGCCGACAGATACGCAGTATTTT
CASSQVRGPTDTQYF
>TRBJ1-1|few|.|TRBV19
TGTGCCAGTAGTATAGAGGGACACCCGAACACTGAAGCTTTCTTT
CASSIEGHPNTEAFF
>TRBJ2-4|few|.|TRBV11-2
TGTGCCAGCAGCTCCTCACTTACAGAGCTAGCCAAAAACATTCAGTACTTC
CASSSSLTELAKNIQYF
>TRBJ2-5|.|TRBD2|TRBV14
TGTTCCAGCGGATCTAGCGGGGGCCCTCAAAAGACCCAGTACTTC
CSSGSSGGPQKTQYF
>TRBJ2-3|.|.|TRBV9
TGTGCCAGCAGCGTAGGAGGGAATGATTGGGTAGATACGCAGTATTTT
CASSVGGNDWVDTQYF
>TRBJ2-5|many|.|TRBV6-2/TRBV6-3
TGTGCCAGCACCGGACACCAAGAGACCCAGTACTTC
CASTGHQETQYF
>TRBJ1-2|many|TRBD1|TRBV20-1
TGCAGTGCGGGACAGCTTTTAGGGGGCTACACCTTC
CSAGQLLGGYTF
>TRBJ1-5|.|.|TRBV20-1
TGCAGTGCTACCACTCCGGGGGGGGGCGCACACAATCAGCCCCAGCATTTT
CSATTPGGGAHNQPQHF
>TRBJ1-3|few|TRBD1|TRBV15
TGTGCCACCAGCAGATCTAGGGACAGGGGGCGAAACACCATATATTTT
CATSRSRDRGRNTIYF
>TRBJ2-1|many|.|TRBV18
TGTGCCAGCTCACCATACGCCAGGGGCGCGTCGAATGAGCAGTTCTTC
CASSPYARGASNEQFF
>TRBJ2-1|many|.|TRBV5-1
TGCGCCAGCAGCTCCGGGCTGGCCAGCAATGAGCAGTTCTTC
CASSSGLASNEQFF
>TRBJ1-2|many|TRBD1|TRBV20-1
TGCAGTGCTAGAGCCCTACAGGGGGCGCAAACGGATGGCTACACCTTC
CSARALQGAQTDGYTF
>TRBJ2-5|.|TRBD2|TRBV29-1
TGCAGCGTTGTTAGGGGGCGGGAGGGAGAGACCCAGTACTTC
CSVVRGREGETQYF
>TRBJ2-7|.|.|TRBV3-1
TGTGCCAGCAGCTTCACCCGGGACACCTACGAGCAGTACTTC
CASSFTRDTYEQYF
>TRBJ1-3|few|.|TRBV27
TGTGCCAGCAGCCAGACCGCCAGGGGCCTAACTGGAAACACCATATATTTT
CASSQTARGLTGNTIYF
>TRBJ2-5|many|.|TRBV6-6
TGTGCCAGCAGTTATCCCCCGATTGCAGGGGTACAAGAGACCCAGTACTTC
CASSYPPIAGVQETQYF
>TRBJ2-7|many|TRBD2|TRBV11-2
TGTGCCAGCAGCTTACGACTAGCGGGGGGGCGCGAGCAGTACTTC
CASSLRLAGGREQYF
>TRBJ2-3|many|.|TRBV6-2/TRBV6-3
TGTGCCAGCAGTTACGGGGGACCCACAGATACGCAGTATTTT
CASSYGGPTDTQYF
>TRBJ1-1|.|TRBD1|TRBV12-3/TRBV12-4
TGTGCCAGCAGTTTCCGGACAGGGGGTGGGAACACTGAAGCTTTCTTT
CASSFRTGGGNTEAFF
>TRBJ1-1|few|.|TRBV2
TGTGCCAGCAGTGAAGATCTCGGCAGGTCCTTGAACACTGAAGCTTTCTTT
CASSEDLGRSLNTEAFF
>TRBJ2-7|many|.|TRBV6-1
TGTGCCAGCAGTGATGGCGGTCCCTACGAGCAGTACTTC
CASSDGGPYEQYF
>TRBJ2-5|few|.|TRBV18
TGTGCCAGCTCACCAAGGCATACCAGCCAGGAGACCCAGTACTTC
CASSPRHTSQETQYF
>TRBJ2-6|.|.|TRBV2
TGTGCCAACAGTGAAAATCTCTCTGGGGCCAACGTCCTGACTTTC
CANSENLSGANVLTF
>TRBJ1-1|few|.|TRBV12-3/TRBV12-4
TGTGCCAGCAGTTTAGGGACTTCCGGAGTCACTGAAGCTTTCTTT
CASSLGTSGVTEAFF
>TRBJ1-4|few|.|TRBV27
TGTGCCGGCAGTACAGAACAGGGTCGTAATGAAAAACTGTTTTTT
CAGSTEQGRNEKLFF
>TRBJ2-2|few|.|TRBV7-9
TGTGCCAGCAGCTTACTCGGGGAGCTGTTTTTT
CASSLLGELFF
>TRBJ2-7|many|.|TRBV7-2
TGTGCCAGCAGCCCCGGACGGGCTACGGGCGAGCAGTACTTC
CASSPGRATGEQYF
>TRBJ1-1|few|TRBD1|TRBV7-6
TGTGCCAGCAGCTTAGCCCCGGGACAGGGGGTGAACACTGAAGCTTTCTTT
CASSLAPGQGVNTEAFF
>TRBJ2-2|few|.|TRBV4-1
TGCGCCAGCAGCCAAGATCGTGGCGGGAAGAACACCGGGGAGCTGTTTTTT
CASSQDRGGKNTGELFF
>TRBJ1-5|few|.|TRBV6-1
TGTGCCAGCAGTGTACAGAATAGCAATCAGCCCCAGCATTTT
CASSVQNSNQPQHF
>TRBJ2-7|many|.|TRBV7-2
TGTGCCAGCAGCCGCGGGCTTTTAGGTTACGAGCAGTACTTC
CASSRGLLGYEQYF
>TRBJ2-1|.|.|TRBV29-1
TGCAGCGTTGAAACGGGTGAGCAGTTCTTC
CSVETGEQFF
>TRBJ1-1|.|.|TRBV12-5
TGTGCTAGTGGTTTGATAGGGGGTGGTTACACTGAAGCTTTCTTT
CASGLIGGGYTEAFF
>TRBJ1-1|many|TRBD1|TRBV7-2
TGTGCCAGCAGCTTGGACAGGGGATTCACTGAAGCTTTCTTT
CASSLDRGFTEAFF
>TRBJ2-5|once|.|TRBV15
TGTGCCACCAGCAGAGATCTTAAGGAAGCGTACCAAGAGACCCAGTACTTC
CATSRDLKEAYQETQYF